This T cell receptor beta chain was identified during a study of OX40 agonist ivuxolimab in advanced cancers. Study at large: Ivuxolimab doses were 0.01, 0.1, 0.3, 1.5, 3 or 10 mg/kg every 2 weeks. Notes on the study in general: Clonal expansion in partial responders at 0.1-3.0 mg/kg ranked among the lowest.

The germline V gene has CDR1 SGHVS and CDR2 FNYEAQ. V lost 3 bases to trimming and J lost 5 bases, with 5 bases between them. This CDR3 spans 12 amino acids. Anyone with autoimmune disease history or systemic immunosuppression was excluded. The table came from immunoSEQ multiplex PCR; TCRdb's copy has only in-frame clones and leaves some out. The sample carries about 100,000 clones, about 80% recorded once. Notes on this clone: Antigen unknown.

This chain links TRBV7-6 with TRBJ2-1, with unresolved D. Source: CD4+ or CD8+ T cells sorted from blood, taken in a trial of the OX40 agonist ivuxolimab. The receptor comes from an adult with an advanced solid tumor such as melanoma, head and neck, liver or kidney cancer. The CDR3 loop is CASSFQNNEQFF. CDR3 bases: TGTGCCAGCAGCTTCCAGAACAATGAGCAGTTCTTC. The full variable domain, rest sourced from reference TRBV7-6 and TRBJ2-1, is GAGVSQSPRYKVTKRGQDVALRCDPISGHVSLYWYRQALGQGPEFLTYFNYEAQQDKSGLPNDRFSAERPEGSISTLTIQRTEQRDSAMYRCASSFQNNEQFFGPGTRLTVL.